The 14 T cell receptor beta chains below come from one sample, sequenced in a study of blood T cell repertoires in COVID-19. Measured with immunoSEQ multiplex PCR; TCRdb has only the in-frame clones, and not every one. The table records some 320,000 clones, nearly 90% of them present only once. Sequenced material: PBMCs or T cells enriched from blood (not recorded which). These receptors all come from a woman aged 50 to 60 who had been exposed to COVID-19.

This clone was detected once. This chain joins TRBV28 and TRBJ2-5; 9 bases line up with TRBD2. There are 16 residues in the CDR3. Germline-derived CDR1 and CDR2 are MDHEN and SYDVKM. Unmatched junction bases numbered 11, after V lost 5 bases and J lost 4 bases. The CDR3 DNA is TGTGCCAGCAGTCCCGAAGATAGCGGGGGAGGAGAGACCCAGTACTTC. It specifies CASSPEDSGGGETQYF.

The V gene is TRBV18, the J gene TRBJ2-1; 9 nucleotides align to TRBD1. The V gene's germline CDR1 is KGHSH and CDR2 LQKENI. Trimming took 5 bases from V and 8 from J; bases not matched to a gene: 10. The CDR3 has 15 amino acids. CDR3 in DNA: TGTGCCAGCTCAGGCAGGGACAGGGCAGGAGATGAGCAGTTCTTC. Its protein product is CASSGRDRAGDEQFF.

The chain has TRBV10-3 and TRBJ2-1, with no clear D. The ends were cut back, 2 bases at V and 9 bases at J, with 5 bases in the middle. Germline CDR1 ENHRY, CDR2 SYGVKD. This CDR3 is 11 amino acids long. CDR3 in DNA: TGTGCCATCAGTGAGCATAGTGAGCAGTTCTTC. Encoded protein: CAISEHSEQFF.

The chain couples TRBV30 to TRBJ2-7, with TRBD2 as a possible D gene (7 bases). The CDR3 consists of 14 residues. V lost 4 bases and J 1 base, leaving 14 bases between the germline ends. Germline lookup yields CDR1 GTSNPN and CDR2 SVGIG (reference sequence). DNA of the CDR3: TGTGCCTGGATGAGGGGGGGCCATTCCTACGAGCAGTACTTC. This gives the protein CAWMRGGHSYEQYF.

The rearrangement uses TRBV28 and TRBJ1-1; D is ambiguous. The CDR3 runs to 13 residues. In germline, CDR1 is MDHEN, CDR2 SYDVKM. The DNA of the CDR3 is TGTGCAATACAACTTATGGGAGTCACTGAAGCTTTCTTT. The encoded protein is CAIQLMGVTEAFF.

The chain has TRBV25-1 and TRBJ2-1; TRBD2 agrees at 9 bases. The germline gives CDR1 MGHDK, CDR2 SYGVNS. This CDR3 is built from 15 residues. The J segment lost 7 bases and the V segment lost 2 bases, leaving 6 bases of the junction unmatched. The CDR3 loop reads CASSERGGAWNEQFF. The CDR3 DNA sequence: TGTGCCAGCAGTGAACGCGGGGGGGCATGGAATGAGCAGTTCTTC. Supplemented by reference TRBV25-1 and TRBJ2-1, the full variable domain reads EADIYQTPRYLVIGTGKKITLECSQTMGHDKMYWYQQDPGMELHLIHYSYGVNSTEKGDLSSESTVSRIRTEHFPLTLESARPSHTSQYLCASSERGGAWNEQFFGPGTRLTVL.

The CDR3 DNA reads as TGTGCCAGCAGCCCGAGGGGGGGGACAGGCCAAGAGACCCAGTACTTC. Its protein product is CASSPRGGTGQETQYF. The rearrangement links TRBV7-2 to TRBJ2-5, with D perhaps matching TRBD1 (8 bases). Between the trimmed V and J ends, which lost 5 bases and 1 base, there was a span of 17 bases. CDR3 length: 16 residues. CDR1 and CDR2 (germline): SGHTA, FQGNSA. Together with reference TRBV7-2 and TRBJ2-5, the CDR3 gives the full variable domain: GAGVSQSPSNKVTEKGKDVELRCDPISGHTALYWYRQSLGQGLEFLIYFQGNSAPDKSGLPSDRFSAERTGGSVSTLTIQRTQQEDSAVYLCASSPRGGTGQETQYFGPGTRLLVL.

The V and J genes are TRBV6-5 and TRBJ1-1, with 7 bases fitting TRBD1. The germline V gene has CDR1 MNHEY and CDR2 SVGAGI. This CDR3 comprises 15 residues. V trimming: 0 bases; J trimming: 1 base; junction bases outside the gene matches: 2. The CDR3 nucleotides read TGTGCCAGCAGTTACTCTCGACAGGGGAACACTGAAGCTTTCTTT. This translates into CASSYSRQGNTEAFF.

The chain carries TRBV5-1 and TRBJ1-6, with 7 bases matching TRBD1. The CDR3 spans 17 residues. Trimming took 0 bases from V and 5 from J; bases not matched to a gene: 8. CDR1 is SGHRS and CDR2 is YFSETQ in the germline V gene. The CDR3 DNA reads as TGCGCCAGCAGCTTGGGGACAGGTGGGCGAAATAATTCACCCCTCCACTTT. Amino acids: CASSLGTGGRNNSPLHF.

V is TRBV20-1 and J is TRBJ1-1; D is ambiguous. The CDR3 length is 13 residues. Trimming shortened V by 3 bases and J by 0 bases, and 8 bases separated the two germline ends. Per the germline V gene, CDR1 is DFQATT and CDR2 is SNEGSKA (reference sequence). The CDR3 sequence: CSASSNMNTEAFF. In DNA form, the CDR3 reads TGCAGTGCTAGTAGTAACATGAACACTGAAGCTTTCTTT.

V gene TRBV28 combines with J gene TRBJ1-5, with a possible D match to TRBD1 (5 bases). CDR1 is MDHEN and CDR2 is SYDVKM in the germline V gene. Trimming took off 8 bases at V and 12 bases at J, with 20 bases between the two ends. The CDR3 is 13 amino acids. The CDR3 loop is CASEEPGPSLQHF. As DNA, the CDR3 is TGTGCCAGCGAGGAGCCAGGGCCATCGCTCCAGCATTTT.

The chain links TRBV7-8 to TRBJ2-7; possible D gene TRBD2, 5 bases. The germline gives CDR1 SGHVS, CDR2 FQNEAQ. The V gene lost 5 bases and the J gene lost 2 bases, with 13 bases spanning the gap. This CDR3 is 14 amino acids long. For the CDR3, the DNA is TGTGCCAGCAGCCTAGGCAGAGGGACCTACGAGCAGTACTTC. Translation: CASSLGRGTYEQYF.

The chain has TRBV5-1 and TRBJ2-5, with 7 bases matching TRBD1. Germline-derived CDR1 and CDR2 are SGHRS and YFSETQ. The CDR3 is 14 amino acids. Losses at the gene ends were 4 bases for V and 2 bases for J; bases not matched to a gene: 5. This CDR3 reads CASSRDSFQETQYF. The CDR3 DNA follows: TGCGCCAGCAGCCGGGACAGTTTTCAAGAGACCCAGTACTTC.

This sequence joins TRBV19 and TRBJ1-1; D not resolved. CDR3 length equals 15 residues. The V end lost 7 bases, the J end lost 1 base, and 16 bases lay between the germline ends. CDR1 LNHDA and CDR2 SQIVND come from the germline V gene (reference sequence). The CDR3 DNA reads TGTGCCAGTATCGCAGGTTCCCTCGGGAACACTGAAGCTTTCTTT. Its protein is CASIAGSLGNTEAFF.